The TCR beta chain under discussion was sequenced for a study of T cell responses to AZD1222 COVID-19 vaccine. Study results and caveats: The study sampled repertoires only after the peak T cell response. When two AZD1222 doses had been given, Spike-specific TCR breadth and depth rose. Vaccine-associated CD4 TCRs ranged over spike, dominating at 160-218 and 743-854.

As concerns this clone: Its antigen is not known. Other DNA sequences of this sample code for an identical CDR3.

The protocol was immunoSEQ multiplex PCR, while the TCRdb copy is restricted to in-frame clones and leaves out a portion. Of fewer than 200,000 clones listed, 88% are singletons. CDR3 length: 14 amino acids. Between the trimmed V and J ends, which lost 0 bases and 2 bases, there was a span of 7 bases. The germline V gene has CDR1 LGHDT and CDR2 YNNKEL (reference sequence). Investigators merged groups given second doses at roughly 4 or roughly 12 weeks. This clonotype was obtained from an adult who received the AZD1222 COVID-19 vaccine. This sample comprised peripheral blood, obtained 28 days after the second AZD1222 dose. J is TRBJ1-2 and V is TRBV3-1 (or the pseudogene TRBV3-2), with D perhaps matching TRBD1 (6 bases). The CDR3 loop reads CASSQDRGNYGYTF. The CDR3 nucleotides read TGTGCCAGCAGCCAAGACAGGGGAAACTATGGCTACACCTTC.